Detailed here is one TCR beta chain. The germline V gene encodes CDR1 KGHSH and CDR2 LQKENI. The CDR3 is made up of 14 amino acids. V was clipped by 5 bases and J by 6 bases; unmatched bases: 7. In the original workflow: It was from reference gene primer amplification that nucleated cell counts were estimated. The data were produced by immunoSEQ multiplex PCR, yet TCRdb's version contains in-frame clones alone and is incomplete. D and trimming were read from the DNA, whereas the V and J calls and clone size are those reported in that table. The table shows about 380,000 clones, with 70% to 90% occurring only once. These data belong to a study of blood T cell repertoires in COVID-19.

The chain links TRBV18 to TRBJ1-2; 9 bases are a match to TRBD1. The material sequenced was PBMCs or T cells enriched from blood (not recorded which). The clonotype originates from a young man who had recovered from COVID-19. CDR3 sequence reads: CASSSTGGYDGYTF. The CDR3 bases are TGTGCCAGCTCATCCACAGGGGGCTATGATGGCTACACCTTC.